The 27 T cell receptor beta chains reported below all come from one sample, sequenced in a study of cytomegalovirus exposure and HLA in healthy donors. PCR was performed using 60 Vbeta and 13 Jbeta primers. Repertoires were generated with immunoSEQ multiplex PCR, while TCRdb's copy carries only in-frame clones and drops some. The top ten hold around 1.2% of the sample, which has fewer than 250,000 clones, about 84% seen once. The sample was PBMCs. These receptors were collected from a human donor in good health.

The chain combines TRBV4-1 with TRBJ2-7, with TRBD2 matching 8 bases. V shed 1 base and J 5 bases; nucleotides not matched to a gene: 4. This CDR3 has 14 residues. CDR1 is MGHRA, CDR2 YSYEKL, per germline. The CDR3 is CASSQVETSDEQYF. DNA for the CDR3: TGCGCCAGCAGCCAAGTAGAGACTAGCGACGAGCAGTACTTC.

The table lists this clone with a count of one. This sequence joins TRBV20-1 and TRBJ1-1; D gene uncertain. Per the germline V gene, CDR1 is DFQATT and CDR2 is SNEGSKA (reference sequence). There are 10 residues in the CDR3. Trimming took off 6 bases at V and 7 bases at J, with 9 bases between the two ends. The CDR3 DNA follows: TGCAGTGCGTTTGATAGTGAAGCTTTCTTT. Translated: CSAFDSEAFF.

This clone came up once. The gene calls are TRBV5-1 and TRBJ1-3; 8 bases are a match to TRBD1. Germline CDR1 SGHRS, CDR2 YFSETQ. V lost 4 bases and J lost 8; bases outside the gene matches: 8. The CDR3 covers 14 residues. CDR3 region: CASSPGQGSYTIYF. The DNA of the CDR3 is TGCGCCAGCAGCCCCGGACAGGGTTCATACACCATATATTTT.

The chain recombines TRBV7-9 with TRBJ2-1; 9 nucleotides agree with TRBD2. The germline V gene has CDR1 SEHNR and CDR2 FQNEAQ (reference sequence). CDR3 length: 16 residues. J lost 1 base, V lost 4 bases, and 5 bases had no gene match. In nucleotides, the CDR3 is TGTGCCAGCAGCTCGTTGACTAGCGGATCCTACAATGAGCAGTTCTTC. Amino acid sequence: CASSSLTSGSYNEQFF.

The chain joins TRBV7-8 to TRBJ2-3; the match to TRBD2 covers 12 bases. This CDR3 contains 18 residues. Per germline, CDR1 SGHVS and CDR2 FQNEAQ. With V trimmed by 1 base and J by 2 bases, 7 bases remained unmatched. CDR3 in DNA: TGTGCCAGCAGCTTAGGGGTACTAGCGGGAGGACCCACAGATACGCAGTATTTT. Amino acid sequence: CASSLGVLAGGPTDTQYF.

A few counts support this clone. The chain employs TRBV14 and TRBJ1-1; no reliable D call. The CDR3 runs 15 residues. Trimming took 3 bases from V and 1 from J, leaving 12 bases between them. The germline gives CDR1 SGHDN, CDR2 FVKESK. In DNA, the CDR3 is TGTGCCAGCAGCCACGCCGCGGCGGGGAACACTGAAGCTTTCTTT. This codes for CASSHAAAGNTEAFF.

The V call is TRBV5-5, the J call TRBJ1-1; 7 bases map to TRBD1. Unmatched junction bases numbered 8, after V lost 2 bases and J lost 4 bases. Germline CDR1 and CDR2: SGHKS and YYEKEE (reference sequence). CDR3 length: 15 amino acids. DNA of the CDR3: TGTGCCAGCAGCTTCCGACAGGGCTTGAGCACTGAAGCTTTCTTT. Residues: CASSFRQGLSTEAFF.

This sequence joins TRBV10-1 and TRBJ1-4; 9 bases map to TRBD1. Germline V CDR1 and CDR2: WNHNN, SYGVQD (reference sequence). The CDR3 covers 19 residues. The V segment lost 4 bases and the J segment 4 bases; nucleotides outside the gene matches: 16. CDR3 coding DNA: TGCGCCAGCAGTGGTAAAACAGGGGGCCAGACTACCCTTAATGAAAAACTGTTTTTT. Its translation is CASSGKTGGQTTLNEKLFF.

The J gene is TRBJ2-7, the V gene TRBV18; TRBD2 aligns across 7 bases. CDR1 is KGHSH, CDR2 LQKENI, per germline. This CDR3 spans 13 amino acids. Trimming cost V 3 bases and J 3 bases; bases outside gene matches: 2. The CDR3 loop reads CASSPGTNYEQYF. The CDR3 nucleotides are TGTGCCAGCTCACCCGGGACTAACTACGAGCAGTACTTC. The variable domain in full, completed from reference TRBV18 and TRBJ2-7, reads NAGVMQNPRHLVRRRGQEARLRCSPMKGHSHVYWYRQLPEEGLKFMVYLQKENIIDESGMPKERFSAEFPKEGPSILRIQQVVRGDSAAYFCASSPGTNYEQYFGPGTRLTVT.

The chain couples TRBV28 to TRBJ1-5, with 7 positions matching TRBD1. The J segment lost 4 bases and the V segment lost 4 bases, leaving 10 bases of the junction unmatched. CDR1 is MDHEN, CDR2 SYDVKM, per germline. The CDR3 covers 16 residues. As DNA, the CDR3 is TGTGCCAGCAGTTCGTCTAGGGACAGACTTAATCAGCCCCAGCATTTT. Amino acids: CASSSSRDRLNQPQHF.

The chain couples TRBV13 to TRBJ2-5; no reliable D call. Germline lookup yields CDR1 PRHDT and CDR2 FYEKMQ (reference sequence). The CDR3 extends over 14 amino acids. The germline V and J ends were trimmed by 0 bases and 4 bases, with 9 bases remaining between them. The CDR3 here is CASSLGSTPETQYF. In DNA form, the CDR3 reads TGTGCCAGCAGCTTAGGATCGACACCAGAGACCCAGTACTTC.

This chain connects TRBV28 to TRBJ2-1; TRBD1 matches at 7 bases. There are 13 residues in the CDR3. Germline V gene lookup returns CDR1 MDHEN and CDR2 SYDVKM. The CDR3 region is CGRKGAQVNEQFF. In DNA, the CDR3 is TGTGGGAGGAAGGGGGCGCAGGTCAATGAGCAGTTCTTC.

Only one count was recorded for this clone. J is TRBJ2-5 and V is TRBV4-1; no definite D call. Germline V gene data show CDR1 as MGHRA and CDR2 as YSYEKL. The ends were cut back, 0 bases at V and 1 base at J, with 6 bases in the middle. The CDR3 spans 14 residues. The CDR3 spells CASSQEASQETQYF. For the CDR3, the DNA is TGCGCCAGCAGCCAAGAGGCCAGCCAAGAGACCCAGTACTTC.

The chain carries TRBV2 and TRBJ2-1; 8 bases are shared with TRBD2. Per germline, CDR1 SNHLY and CDR2 FYNNEI. The CDR3 is 15 amino acids. The V and J ends lost 5 bases and 8 bases, in that order; junction bases with no gene match: 11. In DNA, the CDR3 is TGTGCCAGCAGTCCGGGGGGGAGGGCCTCCGATGAGCAGTTCTTC. This codes for CASSPGGRASDEQFF. Supplemented by reference TRBV2 and TRBJ2-1, the full variable domain reads EPEVTQTPSHQVTQMGQEVILRCVPISNHLYFYWYRQILGQKVEFLVSFYNNEISEKSEIFDDQFSVERPDGSNFTLKIRSTKLEDSAMYFCASSPGGRASDEQFFGPGTRLTVL.

This chain connects TRBV2 to TRBJ2-1; tentatively, D is TRBD2 (6 bases). The CDR3 extends over 14 amino acids. The germline V and J ends were trimmed by 5 bases and 2 bases, with 10 bases remaining between them. Germline V gene lookup returns CDR1 SNHLY and CDR2 FYNNEI. The CDR3 is CASSPRETYNEQFF. The CDR3 bases are TGTGCCAGCAGTCCCCGGGAGACCTACAATGAGCAGTTCTTC.

This rearrangement joins TRBV5-4 to TRBJ2-1, with TRBD2 matching over 12 bases. This CDR3 has 17 amino acids. V shed 4 bases, J shed 1 base, and the junction held 6 bases outside the gene matches. Germline CDR1 SGHNT, CDR2 YYREEE (reference sequence). The CDR3 is CASSGSLAGGSYNEQFF. The CDR3 DNA sequence: TGTGCCAGCAGCGGGAGTCTAGCGGGAGGGTCCTACAATGAGCAGTTCTTC. Using reference TRBV5-4 and TRBJ2-1 for the parts outside the CDR3, the full variable domain is ETGVTQSPTHLIKTRGQQVTLRCSSQSGHNTVSWYQQALGQGPQFIFQYYREEENGRGNFPPRFSGLQFPNYSSELNVNALELDDSALYLCASSGSLAGGSYNEQFFGPGTRLTVL.

This chain links TRBV7-9 with TRBJ2-5; 7 bases line up with TRBD1. The CDR3 is 13 residues long. Losses at the gene ends were 5 bases for V and 4 bases for J; bases not matched to a gene: 4. Germline CDR1 and CDR2: SEHNR and FQNEAQ (reference sequence). The CDR3: CASSQRQGETQYF. The DNA for the CDR3 is TGTGCCAGCAGCCAAAGACAGGGAGAGACCCAGTACTTC.

The chain uses TRBV19 and TRBJ2-5; 9 bases align to TRBD1. Germline V gives CDR1 LNHDA, CDR2 SQIVND (reference sequence). This CDR3 contains 15 residues. J was trimmed by 5 bases and V by 3 bases; bases with no gene match: 7. The CDR3 sequence is CASSITTGGGETQYF. In DNA form, the CDR3 reads TGTGCCAGTAGTATTACTACAGGGGGCGGGGAGACCCAGTACTTC.

V and J are TRBV7-2 and TRBJ2-1; no clear D. With 6 bases removed from V and 10 bases from J, the gap between germline ends came to 13 bases. This CDR3 is 12 amino acids long. The germline V gene has CDR1 SGHTA and CDR2 FQGNSA. CDR3 DNA sequence: TGTGCCAGCAGAATAACAGCCCAAGAGCAGTTCTTC. Translation: CASRITAQEQFF.

This clone was recorded once. The chain links TRBV6-6 to TRBJ1-4; D gene uncertain. This CDR3 contains 13 residues. Germline CDR1 reads MNHNY; CDR2 reads SVGAGI (reference sequence). The V end lost 9 bases, the J end lost 0 bases, and 8 bases lay between the germline ends. Here the CDR3 reads CASFRTTNEKLFF. CDR3 nucleotides: TGTGCCAGTTTCAGAACAACTAATGAAAAACTGTTTTTT.

The rearrangement links TRBV30 to TRBJ1-4, with D tentatively TRBD1 (6 bases). Germline CDR1 reads GTSNPN; CDR2 reads SVGIG (reference sequence). V lost 3 bases and J 6 bases, leaving 14 bases between the germline ends. This CDR3 is 14 amino acids long. CDR3 in DNA: TGTGCCTGGAGCAGGGGATTGGGCGATGAAAAACTGTTTTTT. Protein: CAWSRGLGDEKLFF.

This rearrangement joins TRBV7-2 to TRBJ2-3, with TRBD2 identical over 10 bases. The CDR3 contains 13 residues. V trimming: 6 bases; J trimming: 10 bases; junction bases outside the gene matches: 7. Germline CDR1 SGHTA, CDR2 FQGNSA. The CDR3 sequence is CASSPSGRVAQYF. CDR3 nucleotide sequence: TGTGCCAGCAGTCCTAGCGGGAGAGTGGCGCAGTATTTT.

V and J are TRBV2 and TRBJ2-7, with a tentative D call TRBD1 (6 bases). The ends were cut back, 3 bases at V and 0 bases at J, with 18 bases in the middle. CDR3 length equals 17 residues. Looked up from germline, CDR1 is SNHLY and CDR2 is FYNNEI. The CDR3 region is CASSDPQTGGSSYEQYF. CDR3 coding DNA: TGTGCCAGCAGTGACCCCCAGACAGGTGGGAGCTCCTACGAGCAGTACTTC.

The rearrangement links TRBV7-6 to TRBJ2-3; TRBD2 aligns across 7 bases. This CDR3 has 15 residues. CDR1 and CDR2 from the germline V gene are SGHVS and FNYEAQ. V dropped 0 bases and J dropped 0; count of bases not matched to a gene: 0. The CDR3, as DNA: TGTGCCAGCAGCTTAGCGGGAGGGAGCACAGATACGCAGTATTTT. Amino acid sequence: CASSLAGGSTDTQYF.

This chain links TRBV7-9 with TRBJ2-3, with D unclear. Per germline, CDR1 SEHNR and CDR2 FQNEAQ (reference sequence). This CDR3 has 15 residues. Trimming cost V 4 bases and J 3 bases, with 14 bases left between them. CDR3 DNA: TGTGCCAGCAGCTCCGCAGGTACCTTAACAGATACGCAGTATTTT. Protein: CASSSAGTLTDTQYF.

This clone turned up a few times. This chain joins TRBV19 and TRBJ1-6; no reliable D call. This CDR3 contains 13 residues. CDR1 LNHDA and CDR2 SQIVND come from the germline V gene (reference sequence). Trimming pared 7 bases from V and 7 bases from J, leaving 11 bases between. The CDR3 region has the DNA TGTGCCAGTAACCGGGGAAGAAATTCACCCCTCCACTTT. This codes for CASNRGRNSPLHF.

J is TRBJ2-2 and V is TRBV27; D is ambiguous. Germline V gene sequence: CDR1 MNHEY, CDR2 SMNVEV (reference sequence). There are 11 residues in the CDR3. The V end lost 7 bases, the J end lost 4 bases, and 4 bases lay between the germline ends. The CDR3 nucleotides read TGTGCCAGCACCTCCACCGGGGAGCTGTTTTTT. This codes for CASTSTGELFF.